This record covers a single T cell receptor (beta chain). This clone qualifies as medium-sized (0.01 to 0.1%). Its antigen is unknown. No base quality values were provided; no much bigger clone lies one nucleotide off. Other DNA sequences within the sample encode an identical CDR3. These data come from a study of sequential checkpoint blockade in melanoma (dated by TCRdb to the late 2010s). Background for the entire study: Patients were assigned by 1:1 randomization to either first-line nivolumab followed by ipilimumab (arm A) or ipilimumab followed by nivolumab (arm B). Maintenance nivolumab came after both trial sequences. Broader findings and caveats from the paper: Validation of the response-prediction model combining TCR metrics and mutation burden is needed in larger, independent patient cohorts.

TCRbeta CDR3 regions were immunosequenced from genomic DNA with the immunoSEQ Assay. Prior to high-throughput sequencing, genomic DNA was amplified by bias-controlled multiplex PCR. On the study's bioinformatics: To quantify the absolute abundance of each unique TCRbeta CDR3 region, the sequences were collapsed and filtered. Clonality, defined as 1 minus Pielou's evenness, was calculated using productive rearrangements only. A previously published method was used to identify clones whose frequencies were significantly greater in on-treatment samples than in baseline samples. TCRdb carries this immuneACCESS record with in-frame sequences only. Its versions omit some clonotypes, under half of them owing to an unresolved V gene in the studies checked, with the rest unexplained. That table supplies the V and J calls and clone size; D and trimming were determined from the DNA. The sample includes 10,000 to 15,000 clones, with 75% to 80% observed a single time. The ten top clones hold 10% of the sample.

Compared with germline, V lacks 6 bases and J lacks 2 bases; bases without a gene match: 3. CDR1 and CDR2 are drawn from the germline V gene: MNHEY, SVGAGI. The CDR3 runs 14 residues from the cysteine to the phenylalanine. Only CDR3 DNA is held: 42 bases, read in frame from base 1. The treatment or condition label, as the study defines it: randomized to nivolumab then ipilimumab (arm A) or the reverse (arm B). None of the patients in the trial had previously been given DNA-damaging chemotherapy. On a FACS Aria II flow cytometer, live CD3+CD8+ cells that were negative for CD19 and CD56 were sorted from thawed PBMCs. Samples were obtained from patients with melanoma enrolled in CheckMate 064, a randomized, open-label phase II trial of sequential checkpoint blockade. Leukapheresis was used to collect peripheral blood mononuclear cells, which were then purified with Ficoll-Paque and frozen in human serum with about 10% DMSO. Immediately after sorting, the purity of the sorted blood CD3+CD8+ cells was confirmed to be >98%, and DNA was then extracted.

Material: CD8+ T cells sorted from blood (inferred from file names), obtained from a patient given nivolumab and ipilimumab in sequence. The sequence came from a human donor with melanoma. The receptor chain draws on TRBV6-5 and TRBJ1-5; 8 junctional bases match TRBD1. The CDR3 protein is CASRRTGRNQPQHF. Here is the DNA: TGTGCCAGCAGACGGACAGGGCGCAATCAGCCCCAGCATTTT.